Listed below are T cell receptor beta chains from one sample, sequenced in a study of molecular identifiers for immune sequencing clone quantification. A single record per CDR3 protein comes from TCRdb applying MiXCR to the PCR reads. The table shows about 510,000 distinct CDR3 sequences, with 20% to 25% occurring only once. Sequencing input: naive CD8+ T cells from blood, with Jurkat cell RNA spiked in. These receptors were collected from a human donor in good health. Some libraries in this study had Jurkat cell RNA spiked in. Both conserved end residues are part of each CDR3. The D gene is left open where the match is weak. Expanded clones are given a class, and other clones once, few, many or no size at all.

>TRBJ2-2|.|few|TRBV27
TGTGCCAGCAGTTTACAACCGAACACCGGGGAGCTGTTTTTT
CASSLQPNTGELFF
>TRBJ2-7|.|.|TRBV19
TGTGCCAGTAGTATGACAGTGAGCTCCTACGAGCAGTACTTC
CASSMTVSSYEQYF
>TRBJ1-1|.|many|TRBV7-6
TGTGCCAGCAGCTTAGAACCGGGACGCTTGAACACTGAAGCTTTCTTT
CASSLEPGRLNTEAFF
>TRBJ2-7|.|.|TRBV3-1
TGTGCCAGCAACCAACGGTACGAGCAGTACTTC
CASNQRYEQYF
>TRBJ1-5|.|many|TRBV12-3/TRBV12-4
TGTGCCAGCAGTTTCGTTGTCCAGCCCCAGCATTTT
CASSFVVQPQHF
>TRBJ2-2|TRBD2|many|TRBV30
TGTGCCTGGAGACTAGCGGTCGGGGAGCTGTTTTTT
CAWRLAVGELFF
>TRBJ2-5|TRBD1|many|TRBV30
TGTGCCACGGGACAGACATACCAAGAGACCCAGTACTTC
CATGQTYQETQYF
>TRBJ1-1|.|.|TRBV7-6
TGTGCCAGCAGCAGACACCTGGGGAACACTGAAGCTTTCTTT
CASSRHLGNTEAFF
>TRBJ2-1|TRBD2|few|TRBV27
TGTGCCAGCAGTTATCAAGCGGGGGTCTACAATGAGCAGTTCTTC
CASSYQAGVYNEQFF
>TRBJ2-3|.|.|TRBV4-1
TGCGCCAGCAGCCCCGGAGTAGCACAGTTCGCGCAGTATTTT
CASSPGVAQFAQYF
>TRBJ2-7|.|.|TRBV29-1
TGCAGCGTGGGGGGGGGACATAGCTCCTACGAGCAGTACTTC
CSVGGGHSSYEQYF
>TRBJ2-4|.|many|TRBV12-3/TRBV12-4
TGTGCCAGCAGTTCTCAGGGAGCCAAAAACATTCAGTACTTC
CASSSQGAKNIQYF
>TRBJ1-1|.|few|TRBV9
TGTGCCAGCAGCGTAGTCCCGGGGAACACTGAAGCTTTCTTT
CASSVVPGNTEAFF
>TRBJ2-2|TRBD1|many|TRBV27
TGTGCCAGCAGTTTGGGACAGGGGACCGGGGAGCTGTTTTTT
CASSLGQGTGELFF
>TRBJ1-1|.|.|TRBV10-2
TGCGCCAGCAGTGAGGTGGGCGCCCCGACTGAAGCTTTCTTT
CASSEVGAPTEAFF
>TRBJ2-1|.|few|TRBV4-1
TGCGCCAGCAGCCAGGACCTTATCGGTAGCTCCTACAATGAGCAGTTCTTC
CASSQDLIGSSYNEQFF
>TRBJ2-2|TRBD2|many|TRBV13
TGTGCCAGCAGCCCCCAGGGACTAGCGGGAGCGGACGGGGAGCTGTTTTTT
CASSPQGLAGADGELFF
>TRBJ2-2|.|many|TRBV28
TGTGCCAGCAGCCCCCAGGAGTGGGGGCCGAACACCGGGGAGCTGTTTTTT
CASSPQEWGPNTGELFF
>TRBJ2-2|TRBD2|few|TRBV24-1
TGTGCCACCAGTGACCCCGGGACTAGCGGGAGCGGTTGGTACACCGGGGAGCTGTTTTTT
CATSDPGTSGSGWYTGELFF
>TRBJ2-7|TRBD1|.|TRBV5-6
TGTGCCAGCAGCTTGGAGGGCAGGGGGCCCTACGAGCAGTACTTC
CASSLEGRGPYEQYF
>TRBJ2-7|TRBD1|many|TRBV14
TGTGCCAGCAGCCAAGACCCACAGGGGCGATACGAGCAGTACTTC
CASSQDPQGRYEQYF
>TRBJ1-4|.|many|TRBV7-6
TGTGCCAGCAGCTCATCTATGACAACAACTAATGAAAAACTGTTTTTT
CASSSSMTTTNEKLFF
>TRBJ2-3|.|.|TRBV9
TGTGCCAGCAGCTCTAGCCAGAAGGCGGGTAGCACAGATACGCAGTATTTT
CASSSSQKAGSTDTQYF
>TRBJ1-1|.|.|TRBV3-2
TGTGCCAGCAGCGCTCCCGGGACACTGAACACTGAAGCTTTCTTT
CASSAPGTLNTEAFF
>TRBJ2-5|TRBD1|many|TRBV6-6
TGTGCCAGCAGCTTACTCCCCGGGACAGGAAAAGAGACCCAGTACTTC
CASSLLPGTGKETQYF
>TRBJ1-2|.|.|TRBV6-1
TGTGCCAGCAGGCTTATCGAGGATGGCTACACCTTC
CASRLIEDGYTF
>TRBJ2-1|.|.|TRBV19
TGTGCCAGTAGCCGGGGTTTGTACAATGAGCAGTTCTTC
CASSRGLYNEQFF
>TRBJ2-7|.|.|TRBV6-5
TGTGCCAGCAGTTACTCCCAGGGGAGCGAGCAGTACTTC
CASSYSQGSEQYF
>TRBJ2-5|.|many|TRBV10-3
TGTGCCATCATGGCCGCGGGGAACTCCCCGGAGACCCAGTACTTC
CAIMAAGNSPETQYF
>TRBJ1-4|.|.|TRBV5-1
TGCGCCAGCAGCCCCTACAGGGCTTCTAATGAAAAACTGTTTTTT
CASSPYRASNEKLFF
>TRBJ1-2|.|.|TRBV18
TGTGCCAGCTCACCACCTGACGAGGAAGGCTACACCTTC
CASSPPDEEGYTF
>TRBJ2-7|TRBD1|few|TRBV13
TGTGCCAGCAGTCAAACAGGGGGCCCCGAGCAGTACTTC
CASSQTGGPEQYF
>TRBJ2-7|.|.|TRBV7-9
TGTGCCAGCAGCTCAAGCCGGGGGGCGGTGTACGAGCAGTACTTC
CASSSSRGAVYEQYF
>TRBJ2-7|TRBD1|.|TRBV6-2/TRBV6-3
TGTGCCAGCAGTTACCCGACGGACAGGGCCTACGAGCAGTACTTC
CASSYPTDRAYEQYF
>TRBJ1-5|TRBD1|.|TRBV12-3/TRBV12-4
TGTGCCAGCAGTTCGCCCAGGGGGCTACAGCCCCAGCATTTT
CASSSPRGLQPQHF
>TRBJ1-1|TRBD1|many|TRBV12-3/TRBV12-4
TGTGCCAGCAGTTTCCGGACAGGGGTAAACACTGAAGCTTTCTTT
CASSFRTGVNTEAFF
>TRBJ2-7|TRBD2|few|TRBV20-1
TGCAGCGCCCGTTGGAGCGGGGGCTCCTACGAGCAGTACTTC
CSARWSGGSYEQYF
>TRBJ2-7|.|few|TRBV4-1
TGCGCCAGCAGCCAAGGTGAGGGAATCGGGTACGAGCAGTACTTC
CASSQGEGIGYEQYF
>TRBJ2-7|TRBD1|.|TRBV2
TGTGCCAGCAGTTTCCCGGGGACAGGGGTGTCGTACGAGCAGTACTTC
CASSFPGTGVSYEQYF
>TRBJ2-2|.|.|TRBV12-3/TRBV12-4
TGTGCCAGCAGTTCCTCCTCCCTTAGGGGTTCGGGGGGCCAGAAAACCGGGGAGCTGTTTTTT
CASSSSSLRGSGGQKTGELFF
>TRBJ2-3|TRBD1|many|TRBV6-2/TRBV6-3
TGTGCCAGCAGTCCCCGGCCGGGACAGATGTTTGATGGCACAGATACGCAGTATTTT
CASSPRPGQMFDGTDTQYF
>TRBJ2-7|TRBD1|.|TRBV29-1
TGCAGCGTTGCTGGGACAGGGGTCGGGGAGCAGTACTTC
CSVAGTGVGEQYF
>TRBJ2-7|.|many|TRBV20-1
TGCAGTGCTAGTTGGGGGCGAGGCTACGAGCAGTACTTC
CSASWGRGYEQYF
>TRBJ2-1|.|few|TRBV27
TGTGCCAGCAGTTTGTCGGCGGGCGGGGAATCCTACAATGAGCAGTTCTTC
CASSLSAGGESYNEQFF
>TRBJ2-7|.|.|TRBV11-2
TGTGCCAGCAGCTTATATCCAGCAACCTACGAGCAGTACTTC
CASSLYPATYEQYF